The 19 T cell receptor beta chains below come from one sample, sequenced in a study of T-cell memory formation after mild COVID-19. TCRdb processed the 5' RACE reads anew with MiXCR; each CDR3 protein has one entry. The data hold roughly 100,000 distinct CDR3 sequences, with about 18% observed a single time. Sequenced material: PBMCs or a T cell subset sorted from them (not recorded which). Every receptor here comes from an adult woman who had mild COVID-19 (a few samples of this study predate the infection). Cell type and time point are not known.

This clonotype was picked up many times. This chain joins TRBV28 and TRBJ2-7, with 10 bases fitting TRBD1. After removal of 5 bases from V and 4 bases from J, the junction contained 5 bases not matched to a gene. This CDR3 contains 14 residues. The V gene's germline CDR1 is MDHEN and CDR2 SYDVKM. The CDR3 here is CASSPGTGDYEQYF. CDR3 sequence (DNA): TGTGCCAGCAGTCCCGGGACAGGGGATTACGAGCAGTACTTC. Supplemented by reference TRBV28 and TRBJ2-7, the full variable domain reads DVKVTQSSRYLVKRTGEKVFLECVQDMDHENMFWYRQDPGLGLRLIYFSYDVKMKEKGDIPEGYSVSREKKERFSLILESASTNQTSMYLCASSPGTGDYEQYFGPGTRLTVT.

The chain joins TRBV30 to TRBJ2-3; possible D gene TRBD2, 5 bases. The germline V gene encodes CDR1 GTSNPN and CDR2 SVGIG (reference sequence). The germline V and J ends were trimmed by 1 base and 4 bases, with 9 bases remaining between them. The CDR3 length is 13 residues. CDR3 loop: CAWSGGIPDTQYF. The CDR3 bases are TGTGCCTGGAGTGGAGGGATCCCAGATACGCAGTATTTT. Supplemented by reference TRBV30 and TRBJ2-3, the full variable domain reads SQTIHQWPATLVQPVGSPLSLECTVEGTSNPNLYWYRQAAGRGLQLLFYSVGIGQISSEVPQNLSASRPQDRQFILSSKKLLLSDSGFYLCAWSGGIPDTQYFGPGTRLTVL.

CDR3 protein: CASSDRSSYNEQFF. The CDR3, as DNA: TGTGCCAGCAGTGACAGGAGCTCCTACAATGAGCAGTTCTTC. The J gene is TRBJ2-1, the V gene TRBV6-6, with a tentative D call TRBD1 (6 bases). Trimming removed 5 bases at V and 0 bases at J, with 8 bases between. The CDR3 has 14 amino acids. Germline V gene lookup returns CDR1 MNHNY and CDR2 SVGAGI (reference sequence).

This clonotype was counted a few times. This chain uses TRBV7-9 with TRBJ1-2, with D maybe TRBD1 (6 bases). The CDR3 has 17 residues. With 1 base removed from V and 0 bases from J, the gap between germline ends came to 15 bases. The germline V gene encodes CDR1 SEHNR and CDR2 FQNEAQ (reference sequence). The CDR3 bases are TGTGCCAGCAGCTTAGAGCGGACAGAGAGAACTAACTATGGCTACACCTTC. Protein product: CASSLERTERTNYGYTF.

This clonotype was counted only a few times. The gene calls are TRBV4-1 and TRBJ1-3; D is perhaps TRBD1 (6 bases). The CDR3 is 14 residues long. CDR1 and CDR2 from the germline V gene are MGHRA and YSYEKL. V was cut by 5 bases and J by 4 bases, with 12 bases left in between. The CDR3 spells CASSSQGGGNTIYF. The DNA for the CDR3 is TGCGCCAGCAGCTCACAGGGAGGGGGAAACACCATATATTTT.

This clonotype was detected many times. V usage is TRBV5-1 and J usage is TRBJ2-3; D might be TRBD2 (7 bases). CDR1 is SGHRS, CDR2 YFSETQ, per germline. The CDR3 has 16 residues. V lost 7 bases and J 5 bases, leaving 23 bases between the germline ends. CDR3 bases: TGCGCCAGCTTCACCAGATCGGGGGGCCCTATAGATACGCAGTATTTT. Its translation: CASFTRSGGPIDTQYF.

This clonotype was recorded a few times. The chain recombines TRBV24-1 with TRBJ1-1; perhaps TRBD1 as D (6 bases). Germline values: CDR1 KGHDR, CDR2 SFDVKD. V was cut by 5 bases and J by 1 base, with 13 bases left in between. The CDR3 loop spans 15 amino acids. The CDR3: CATSVVLQGNTEAFF. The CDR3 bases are TGTGCCACCAGTGTCGTCCTACAGGGGAACACTGAAGCTTTCTTT.

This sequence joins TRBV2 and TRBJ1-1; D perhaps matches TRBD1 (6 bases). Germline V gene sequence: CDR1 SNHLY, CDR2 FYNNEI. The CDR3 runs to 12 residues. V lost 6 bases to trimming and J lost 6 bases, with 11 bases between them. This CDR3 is CASSARQAEAFF. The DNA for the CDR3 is TGTGCCAGCAGCGCGCGACAGGCTGAAGCTTTCTTT.

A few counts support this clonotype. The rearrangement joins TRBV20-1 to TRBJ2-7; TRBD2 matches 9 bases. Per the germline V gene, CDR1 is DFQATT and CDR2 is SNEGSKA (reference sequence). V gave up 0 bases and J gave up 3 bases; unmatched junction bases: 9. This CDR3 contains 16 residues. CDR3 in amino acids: CSARELAGKTYYEQYF. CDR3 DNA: TGCAGTGCTAGAGAACTAGCGGGCAAGACGTACTACGAGCAGTACTTC.

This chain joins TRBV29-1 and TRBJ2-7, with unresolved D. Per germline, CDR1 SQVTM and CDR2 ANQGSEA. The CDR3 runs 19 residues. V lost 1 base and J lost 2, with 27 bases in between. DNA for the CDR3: TGCAGCGTTGAAGTAGAAGTGAGGTTTGGGCCCCGCCGGGCCTACGAGCAGTACTTC. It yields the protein CSVEVEVRFGPRRAYEQYF.

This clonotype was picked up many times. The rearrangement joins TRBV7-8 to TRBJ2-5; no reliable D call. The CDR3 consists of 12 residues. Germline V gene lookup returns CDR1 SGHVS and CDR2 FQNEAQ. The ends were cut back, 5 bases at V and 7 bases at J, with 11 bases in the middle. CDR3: CASSPQTRTQYF. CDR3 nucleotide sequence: TGTGCCAGCAGCCCACAAACGCGGACCCAGTACTTC.

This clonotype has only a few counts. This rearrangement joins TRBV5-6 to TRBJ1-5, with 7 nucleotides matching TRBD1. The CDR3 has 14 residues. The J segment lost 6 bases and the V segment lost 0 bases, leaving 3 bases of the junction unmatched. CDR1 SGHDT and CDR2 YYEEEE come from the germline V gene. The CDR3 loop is CASSLGTGSQPQHF. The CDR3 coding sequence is TGTGCCAGCAGCTTGGGGACAGGTAGTCAGCCCCAGCATTTT.

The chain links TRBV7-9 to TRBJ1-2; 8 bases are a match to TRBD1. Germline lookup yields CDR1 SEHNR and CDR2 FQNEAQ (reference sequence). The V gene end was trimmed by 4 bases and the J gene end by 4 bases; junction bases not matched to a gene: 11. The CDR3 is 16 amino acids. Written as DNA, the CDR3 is TGTGCCAGCAGCTCCACACAGGGGGTTAATGGCTATGGCTACACCTTC. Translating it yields CASSSTQGVNGYGYTF.

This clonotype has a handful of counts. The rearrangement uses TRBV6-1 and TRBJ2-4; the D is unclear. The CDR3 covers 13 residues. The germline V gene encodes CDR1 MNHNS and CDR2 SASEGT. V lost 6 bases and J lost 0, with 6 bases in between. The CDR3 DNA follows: TGTGCCAGCAGGGACCCAGCCAAAAACATTCAGTACTTC. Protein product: CASRDPAKNIQYF.

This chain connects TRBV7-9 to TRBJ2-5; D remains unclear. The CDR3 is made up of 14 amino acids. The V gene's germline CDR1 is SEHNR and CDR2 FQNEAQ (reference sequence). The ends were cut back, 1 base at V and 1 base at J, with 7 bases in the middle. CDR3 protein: CASSLELGQETQYF. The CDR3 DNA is TGTGCCAGCAGCTTAGAACTGGGCCAAGAGACCCAGTACTTC.

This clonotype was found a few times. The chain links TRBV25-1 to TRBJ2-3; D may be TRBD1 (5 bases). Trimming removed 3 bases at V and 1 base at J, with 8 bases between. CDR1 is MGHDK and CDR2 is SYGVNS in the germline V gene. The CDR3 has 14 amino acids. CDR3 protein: CASSEKGGTDTQYF. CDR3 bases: TGTGCCAGCAGTGAGAAAGGGGGCACAGATACGCAGTATTTT.

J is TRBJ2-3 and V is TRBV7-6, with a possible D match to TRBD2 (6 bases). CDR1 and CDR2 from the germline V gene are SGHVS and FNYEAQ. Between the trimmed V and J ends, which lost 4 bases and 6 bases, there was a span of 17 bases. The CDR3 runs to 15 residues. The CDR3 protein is CASSSGTRQRDTQYF. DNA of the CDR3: TGTGCCAGCAGCTCCGGGACTCGACAGAGGGATACGCAGTATTTT.

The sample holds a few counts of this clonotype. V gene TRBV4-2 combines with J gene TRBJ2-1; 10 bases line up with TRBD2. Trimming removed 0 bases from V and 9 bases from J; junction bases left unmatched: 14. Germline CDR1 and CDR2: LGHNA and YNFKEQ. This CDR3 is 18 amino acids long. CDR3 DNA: TGTGCCAGCAGCCAAGATGGGACAGCGGGAGGGACAGGAGGTGAGCAGTTCTTC. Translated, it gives CASSQDGTAGGTGGEQFF.

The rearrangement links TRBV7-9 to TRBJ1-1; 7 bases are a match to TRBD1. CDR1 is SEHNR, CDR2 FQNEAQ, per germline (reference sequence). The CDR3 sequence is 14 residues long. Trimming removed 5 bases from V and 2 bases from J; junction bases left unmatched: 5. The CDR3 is CASSTTGSNTEAFF. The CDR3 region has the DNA TGTGCCAGCAGCACGACAGGGAGCAACACTGAAGCTTTCTTT.